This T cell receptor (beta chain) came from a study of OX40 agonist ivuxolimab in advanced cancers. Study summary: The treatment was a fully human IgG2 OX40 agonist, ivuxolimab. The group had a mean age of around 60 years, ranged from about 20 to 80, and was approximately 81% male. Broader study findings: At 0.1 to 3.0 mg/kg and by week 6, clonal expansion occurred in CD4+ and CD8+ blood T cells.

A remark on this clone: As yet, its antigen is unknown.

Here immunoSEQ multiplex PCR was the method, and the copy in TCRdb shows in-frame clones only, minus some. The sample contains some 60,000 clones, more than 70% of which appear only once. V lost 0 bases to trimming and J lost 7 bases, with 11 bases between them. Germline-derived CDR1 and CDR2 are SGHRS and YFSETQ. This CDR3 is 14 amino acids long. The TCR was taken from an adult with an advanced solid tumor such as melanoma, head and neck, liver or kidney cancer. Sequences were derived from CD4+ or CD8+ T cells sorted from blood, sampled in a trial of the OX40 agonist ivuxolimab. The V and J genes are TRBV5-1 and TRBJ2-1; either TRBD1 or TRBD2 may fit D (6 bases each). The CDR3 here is CASSLEGGWNEQFF. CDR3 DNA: TGCGCCAGCAGCTTGGAGGGGGGCTGGAATGAGCAGTTCTTC.